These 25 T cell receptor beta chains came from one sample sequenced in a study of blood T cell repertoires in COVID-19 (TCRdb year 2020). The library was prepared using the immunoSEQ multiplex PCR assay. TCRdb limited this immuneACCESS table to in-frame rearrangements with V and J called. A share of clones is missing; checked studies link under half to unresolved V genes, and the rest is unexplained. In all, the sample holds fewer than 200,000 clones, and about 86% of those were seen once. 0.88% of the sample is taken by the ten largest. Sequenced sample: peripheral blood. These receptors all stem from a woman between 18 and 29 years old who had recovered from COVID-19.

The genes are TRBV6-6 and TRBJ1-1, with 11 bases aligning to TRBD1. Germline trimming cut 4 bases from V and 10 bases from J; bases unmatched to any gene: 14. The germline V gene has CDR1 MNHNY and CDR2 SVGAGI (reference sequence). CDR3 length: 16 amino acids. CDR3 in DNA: TGTGCCAGCAGTTCCCCGGACAGGGGGCCTGGGGTGGTAGCTTTCTTT. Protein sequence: CASSSPDRGPGVVAFF.

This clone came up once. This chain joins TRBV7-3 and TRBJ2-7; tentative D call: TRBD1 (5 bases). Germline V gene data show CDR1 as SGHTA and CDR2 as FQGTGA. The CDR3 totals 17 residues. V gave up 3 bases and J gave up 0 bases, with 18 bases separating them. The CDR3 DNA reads TGTGCCAGCAGCTTCCTTCTCACAGGTTGTCCCTCCTACGAGCAGTACGTC. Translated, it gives CASSFLLTGCPSYEQYV.

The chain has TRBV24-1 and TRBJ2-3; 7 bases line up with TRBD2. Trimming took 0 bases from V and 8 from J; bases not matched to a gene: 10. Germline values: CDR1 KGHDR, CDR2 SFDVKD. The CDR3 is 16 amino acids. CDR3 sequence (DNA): TGTGCCACCAGTGATTTGGAGGGGAGGGGCCCCGGTACGCAGTATTTT. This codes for CATSDLEGRGPGTQYF.

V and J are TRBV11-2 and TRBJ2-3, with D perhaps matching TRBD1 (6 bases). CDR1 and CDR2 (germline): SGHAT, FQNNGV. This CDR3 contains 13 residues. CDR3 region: CACQGISTDTQYF. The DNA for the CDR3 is TGTGCTTGTCAGGGGATTTCCACAGATACGCAGTATTTT.

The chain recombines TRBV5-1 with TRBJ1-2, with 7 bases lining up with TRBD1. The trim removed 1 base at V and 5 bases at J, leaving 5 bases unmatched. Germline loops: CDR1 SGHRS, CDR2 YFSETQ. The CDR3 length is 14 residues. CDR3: CASSLTGQEYGYTF. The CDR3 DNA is TGCGCCAGCAGCTTGACAGGACAGGAATATGGCTACACCTTC.

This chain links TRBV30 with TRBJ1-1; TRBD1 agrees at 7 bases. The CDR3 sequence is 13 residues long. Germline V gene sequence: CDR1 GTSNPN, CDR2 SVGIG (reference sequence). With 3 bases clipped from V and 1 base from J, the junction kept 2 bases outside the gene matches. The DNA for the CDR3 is TGTGCCTGGAGGGCAGGGGGGAACACTGAAGCTTTCTTT. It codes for CAWRAGGNTEAFF.

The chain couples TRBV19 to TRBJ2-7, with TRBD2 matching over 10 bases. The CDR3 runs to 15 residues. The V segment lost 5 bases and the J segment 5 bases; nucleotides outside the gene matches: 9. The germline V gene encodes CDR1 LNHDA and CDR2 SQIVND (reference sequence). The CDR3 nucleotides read TGTGCCAGTAGTGATCAGCGGGGGGGCCACCACGAGCAGTACTTC. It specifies CASSDQRGGHHEQYF.

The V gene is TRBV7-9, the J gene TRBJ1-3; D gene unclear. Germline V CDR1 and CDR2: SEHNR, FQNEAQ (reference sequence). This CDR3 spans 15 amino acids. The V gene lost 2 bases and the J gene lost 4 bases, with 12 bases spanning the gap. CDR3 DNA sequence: TGTGCCAGCAGCTTAATCCCCGGCGGGGGAAACACCATATATTTT. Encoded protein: CASSLIPGGGNTIYF.

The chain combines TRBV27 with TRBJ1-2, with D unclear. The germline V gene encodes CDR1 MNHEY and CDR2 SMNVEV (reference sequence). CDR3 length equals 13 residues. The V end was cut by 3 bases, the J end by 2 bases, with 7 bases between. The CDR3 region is CASSFGRNYGYTF. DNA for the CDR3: TGTGCCAGCAGTTTTGGCAGGAACTATGGCTACACCTTC.

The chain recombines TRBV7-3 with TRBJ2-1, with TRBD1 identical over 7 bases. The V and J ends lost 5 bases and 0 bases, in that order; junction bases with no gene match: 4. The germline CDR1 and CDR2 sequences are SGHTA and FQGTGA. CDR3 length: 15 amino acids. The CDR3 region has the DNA TGTGCCAGCAGCGTGGGACAGAGCTCCTACAATGAGCAGTTCTTC. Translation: CASSVGQSSYNEQFF. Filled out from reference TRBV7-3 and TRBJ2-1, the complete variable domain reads GAGVSQTPSNKVTEKGKYVELRCDPISGHTALYWYRQSLGQGPEFLIYFQGTGAADDSGLPNDRFFAVRPEGSVSTLKIQRTERGDSAVYLCASSVGQSSYNEQFFGPGTRLTVL.

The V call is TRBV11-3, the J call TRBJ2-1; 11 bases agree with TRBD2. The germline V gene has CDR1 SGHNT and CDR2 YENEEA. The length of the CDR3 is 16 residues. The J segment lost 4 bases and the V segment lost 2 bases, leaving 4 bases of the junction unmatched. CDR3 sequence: CASSLWGLAAYNEQFF. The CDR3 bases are TGTGCCAGCAGCTTATGGGGACTAGCGGCTTACAATGAGCAGTTCTTC.

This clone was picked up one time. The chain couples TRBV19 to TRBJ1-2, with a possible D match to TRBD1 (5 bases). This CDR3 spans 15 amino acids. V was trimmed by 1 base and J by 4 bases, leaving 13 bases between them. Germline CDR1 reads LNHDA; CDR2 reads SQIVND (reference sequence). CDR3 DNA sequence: TGTGCCAGTAGTATAGGGAACAGGACGCCCTATGGCTACACCTTC. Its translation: CASSIGNRTPYGYTF.

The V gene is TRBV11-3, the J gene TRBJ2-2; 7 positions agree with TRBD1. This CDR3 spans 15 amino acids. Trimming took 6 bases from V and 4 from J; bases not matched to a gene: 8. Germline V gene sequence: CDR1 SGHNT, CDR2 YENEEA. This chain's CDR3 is CASRKDRSFTGELFF. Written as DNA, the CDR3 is TGTGCCAGCAGGAAGGACAGGTCGTTCACCGGGGAGCTGTTTTTT.

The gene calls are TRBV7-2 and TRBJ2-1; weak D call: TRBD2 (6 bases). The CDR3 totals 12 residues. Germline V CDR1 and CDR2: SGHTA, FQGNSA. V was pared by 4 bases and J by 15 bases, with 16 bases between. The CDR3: CASSSRLVGPFF. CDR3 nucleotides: TGTGCCAGCAGCTCCCGACTAGTTGGGCCGTTCTTC.

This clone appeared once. The CDR3 bases are TGTGCCAGCAGAACCGACAGGGGGGTTGTCACCGGGGAGCTGTTTTTT. This encodes CASRTDRGVVTGELFF. The chain couples TRBV11-2 to TRBJ2-2, with 9 bases identical to TRBD1. After removal of 6 bases from V and 4 bases from J, the junction contained 9 bases not matched to a gene. CDR1 is SGHAT, CDR2 FQNNGV, per germline. The CDR3 extends over 16 amino acids.

The DNA for the CDR3 is TGTGCCAGCAGCGTAGGGGACAGCTTCACTGAAGCTTTCTTT. Protein sequence: CASSVGDSFTEAFF. This sequence joins TRBV9 and TRBJ1-1; 7 bases line up with TRBD1. This CDR3 has 14 amino acids. CDR1 is SGDLS and CDR2 is YYNGEE in the germline V gene. The V and J ends lost 0 bases and 4 bases, in that order; junction bases with no gene match: 3.

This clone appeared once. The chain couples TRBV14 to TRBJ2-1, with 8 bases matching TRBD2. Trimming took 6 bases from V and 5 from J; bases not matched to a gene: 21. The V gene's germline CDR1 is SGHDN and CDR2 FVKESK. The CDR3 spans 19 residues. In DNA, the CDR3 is TGTGCCAGCAGGACTAGCGAGTACGGGGGGGCCGGCTACGACAATGAGCAGTTCTTC. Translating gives CASRTSEYGGAGYDNEQFF.

The CDR3 sequence: CASSVEGTSGRGGQFF. As DNA, the CDR3 is TGTGCCAGCAGCGTAGAAGGGACTAGCGGGAGGGGGGGCCAGTTCTTC. The gene calls are TRBV9 and TRBJ2-1; 16 nucleotides line up with TRBD2. Germline V gene sequence: CDR1 SGDLS, CDR2 YYNGEE. The CDR3 covers 16 residues. J was trimmed by 13 bases and V by 0 bases; bases with no gene match: 7.

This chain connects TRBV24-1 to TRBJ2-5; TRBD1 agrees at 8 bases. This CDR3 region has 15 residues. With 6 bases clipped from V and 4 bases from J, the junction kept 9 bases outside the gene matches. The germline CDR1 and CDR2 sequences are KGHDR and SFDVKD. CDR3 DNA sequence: TGTGCCACCAGTTCAGGGGGCGCACTCCCAGAGACCCAGTACTTC. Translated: CATSSGGALPETQYF.

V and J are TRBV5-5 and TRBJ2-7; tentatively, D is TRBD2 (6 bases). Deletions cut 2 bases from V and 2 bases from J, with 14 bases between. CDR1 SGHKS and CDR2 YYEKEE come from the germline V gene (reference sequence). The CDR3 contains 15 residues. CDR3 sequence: CASSFSTSRTYEQYF. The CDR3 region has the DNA TGTGCCAGCAGCTTTAGCACTAGCCGAACCTACGAGCAGTACTTC.

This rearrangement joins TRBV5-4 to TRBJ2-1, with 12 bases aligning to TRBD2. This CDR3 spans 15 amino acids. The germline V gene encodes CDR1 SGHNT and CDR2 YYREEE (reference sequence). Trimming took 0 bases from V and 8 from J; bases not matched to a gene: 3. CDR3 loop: CASSLELAGGDEQFF. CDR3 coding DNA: TGTGCCAGCAGCTTGGAACTAGCGGGGGGAGATGAGCAGTTCTTC.

CDR3 loop: CASRGSGLAGFTDTQYF. The CDR3 nucleotides read TGCGCCAGCAGAGGATCGGGACTAGCGGGGTTCACAGATACGCAGTATTTT. The rearrangement joins TRBV5-1 to TRBJ2-3; TRBD2 aligns across 13 bases. Trimming at V came to 5 bases and at J to 2 bases, leaving 8 bases not matched to a gene. Germline assignment: CDR1 SGHRS and CDR2 YFSETQ. There are 17 residues in the CDR3.

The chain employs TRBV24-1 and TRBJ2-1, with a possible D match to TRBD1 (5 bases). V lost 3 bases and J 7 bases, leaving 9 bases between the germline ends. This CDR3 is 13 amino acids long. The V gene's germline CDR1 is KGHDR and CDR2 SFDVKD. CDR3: CATSDVQENEQFF. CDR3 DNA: TGTGCCACCAGTGATGTACAGGAAAATGAGCAGTTCTTC.

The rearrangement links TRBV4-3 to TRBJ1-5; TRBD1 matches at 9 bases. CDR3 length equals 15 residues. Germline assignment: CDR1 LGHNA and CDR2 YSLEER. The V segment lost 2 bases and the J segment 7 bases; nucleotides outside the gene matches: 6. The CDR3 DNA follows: TGCGCCAGCAGCCAAACAGGGGGCCCCGGGCAGCCCCAGCATTTT. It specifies CASSQTGGPGQPQHF.

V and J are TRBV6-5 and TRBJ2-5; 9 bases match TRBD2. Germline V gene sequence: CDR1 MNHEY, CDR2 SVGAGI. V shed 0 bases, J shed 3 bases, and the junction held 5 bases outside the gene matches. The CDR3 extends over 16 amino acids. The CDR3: CASSYSETSGKETQYF. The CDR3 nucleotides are TGTGCCAGCAGTTACTCCGAGACTAGCGGAAAAGAGACCCAGTACTTC.